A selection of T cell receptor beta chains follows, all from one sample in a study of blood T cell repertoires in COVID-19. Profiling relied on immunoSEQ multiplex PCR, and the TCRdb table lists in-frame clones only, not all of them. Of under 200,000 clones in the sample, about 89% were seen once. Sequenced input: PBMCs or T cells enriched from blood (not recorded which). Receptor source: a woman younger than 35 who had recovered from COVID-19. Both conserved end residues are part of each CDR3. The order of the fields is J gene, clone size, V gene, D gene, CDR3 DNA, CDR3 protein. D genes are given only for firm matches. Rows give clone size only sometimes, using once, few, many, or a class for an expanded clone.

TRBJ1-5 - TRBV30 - TGTGCCTGGAGTTCCCGCGAAGATCAGCCCCAGCATTTT CAWSSREDQPQHF
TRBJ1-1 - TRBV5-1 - TGCGCCAGCAGCTTGGGTAACGGGAACACTGAAGCTTTCTTT CASSLGNGNTEAFF
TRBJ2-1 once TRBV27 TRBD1 TGTGCCAGCAATCAGGGGGCGGGCATAGTTCACTCCTACAATGAGCAGTTCTTC CASNQGAGIVHSYNEQFF
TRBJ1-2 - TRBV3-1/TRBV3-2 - TGTGCCAGCAGCCAAGGCCCTCGGGGGACTAACTATGGCTACACCTTC CASSQGPRGTNYGYTF
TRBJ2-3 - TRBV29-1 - TGCAGCGTTCACAGGGTTACGCAGTATTTT CSVHRVTQYF
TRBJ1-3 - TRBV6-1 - TGTGCCAGCAGTGCATACCGGGGTCTCTCTGGAAACACCATATATTTT CASSAYRGLSGNTIYF
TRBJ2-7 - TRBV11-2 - TGTGCCAGCAGCCCAGGCCACCTTGACAGTCTGGGCGAGCAGTACTTC CASSPGHLDSLGEQYF
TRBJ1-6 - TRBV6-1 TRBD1 TGTGCCAGCAGTGAAGGACAGGGGGAGGTTTCACCCCTCCACTTT CASSEGQGEVSPLHF
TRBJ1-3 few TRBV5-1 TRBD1 TGCGCCAGCAGCTTGGGGGACAGGGGTAACTCTGGAAACACCATATATTTT CASSLGDRGNSGNTIYF
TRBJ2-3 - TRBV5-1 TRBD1 TGCGCCAGCAGTTCCGGACAGGGTGGACCAGATACGCAGTATTTT CASSSGQGGPDTQYF
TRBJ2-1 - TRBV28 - TGTGCCAGCAGTGTTACCGGGACTTTCTCCTACAATGAGCAGTTCTTC CASSVTGTFSYNEQFF
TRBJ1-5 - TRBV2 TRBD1 TGTGCCAGCAAGAAACCGGGACAGGGGAAGGATCAGCCCCAGCATTTT CASKKPGQGKDQPQHF
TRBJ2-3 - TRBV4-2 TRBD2 TGTGCCAGCAGCCAAGTCCGCCTAGCGGGGGGGGATACGCAGTATTTT CASSQVRLAGGDTQYF
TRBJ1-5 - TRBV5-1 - TGCGCCAGCAGCGCGGCCCTGAATCAGCCCCAGCATTTT CASSAALNQPQHF
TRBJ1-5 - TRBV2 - TGTGCCAGCAGTGGGTCAGGCTTCAATCAGCCCCAGCATTTT CASSGSGFNQPQHF
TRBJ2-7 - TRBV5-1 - TGCGCCAGCAGAGACGAGGACGGGACCTACGAGCAGTACTTC CASRDEDGTYEQYF
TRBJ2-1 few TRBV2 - TGTGCCAGCAGATTGACGGACAGTAACTACAATGAGCAGTTCTTC CASRLTDSNYNEQFF
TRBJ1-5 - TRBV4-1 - TGCGCCAGCAGCCAAGAGTTTGTCTCGAGCAATCAGCCCCAGCATTTT CASSQEFVSSNQPQHF
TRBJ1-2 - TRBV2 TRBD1 TGTGCCAGATGGACAGGGTCAGATGGCTACACCTTC CARWTGSDGYTF
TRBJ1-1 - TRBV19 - TGTGCCAGTAGTATTATCAGCGGGATCAGCGGATCCCCGAACACTGAAGCTTTCTTT CASSIISGISGSPNTEAFF
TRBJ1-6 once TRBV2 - TGTGCCAGCAGTGAATTGGCCAATTCACCCCTCCACTTT CASSELANSPLHF
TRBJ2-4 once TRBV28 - TGTGCCAGCAGTCGGACGGAGGGGGCCAAAAACATTCAGTACTTC CASSRTEGAKNIQYF
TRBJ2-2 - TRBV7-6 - TGTGCCAGCAGCCCCAGGGGCCCCCAAAACACCGGGGAGCTGTTTTTT CASSPRGPQNTGELFF